The 6 T cell receptor beta chains listed next were all sequenced from one sample in a study of T cells in localized non-small cell lung cancer. The protocol was immunoSEQ multiplex PCR, while the TCRdb copy is restricted to in-frame clones and leaves out a portion. The table has about 52,000 clones, more than 85% seen once; the top ten hold approximately 15%. The material sequenced was PBMCs, taken before any cancer treatment. Receptors originate from a female donor with stage II lung adenocarcinoma.

V and J are TRBV18 and TRBJ2-7; 11 nucleotides align to TRBD1. The CDR3 contains 15 residues. Germline loops: CDR1 KGHSH, CDR2 LQKENI. With 3 bases clipped from V and 5 bases from J, the junction kept 6 bases outside the gene matches. The chain's CDR3 is CASSPNWDRGNEQYF. For the CDR3, the DNA is TGTGCCAGCTCACCGAATTGGGACAGGGGGAACGAGCAGTACTTC. The entire variable domain, with the rest obtained from reference TRBV18 and TRBJ2-7, is as follows: NAGVMQNPRHLVRRRGQEARLRCSPMKGHSHVYWYRQLPEEGLKFMVYLQKENIIDESGMPKERFSAEFPKEGPSILRIQQVVRGDSAAYFCASSPNWDRGNEQYFGPGTRLTVT.

Worth noting for this clone: Its ends do not fully match the called genes, so a read error is possible. V and J are TRBV7-7 and TRBJ1-1; D unresolved. Germline values: CDR1 SSHAT, CDR2 FNYEAQ (reference sequence). The CDR3 runs to 13 residues. The CDR3, as DNA: TGTGCTAGCAGCTACCGGGAGAACACTGAAGCTTTCTTT. This encodes CASSYRENTEAFF. Full variable domain (remainder filled in from reference TRBV7-7 and TRBJ1-1): GAGVSQSPRYKVTKRGQDVTLRCDPISSHATLYWYQQALGQGPEFLTYFNYEAQPDKSGLPSDRFSAERPEGSISTLTIQRTEQRDSAMYRCASSYRENTEAFFGQGTRLTVV.

The chain is built from TRBV12-1 and TRBJ1-6; TRBD1 was called by the table and not checked on the DNA. TRBV12-1 is a pseudogene. The CDR3 contains 15 residues. CDR3 bases: TGTGCCAGCAGCTTTGGACAACTTGATAATTCACCCCTCCACTTT. This codes for CASSFGQLDNSPLHF.

In DNA, the CDR3 is TGTGCCAGCAGCAACGACAGGGGGGGAGGGAACGAGCAGTACTTC. Translation: CASSNDRGGGNEQYF. The chain combines TRBV6-1 with TRBJ2-7; 9 nucleotides align to TRBD1. This CDR3 has 15 amino acids. Germline assignment: CDR1 MNHNS and CDR2 SASEGT. J was trimmed by 5 bases and V by 6 bases; bases with no gene match: 11.

The chain employs TRBV5-1 and TRBJ2-3; no clear D. Trimming stripped 0 bases from V and 3 bases from J, with 8 bases between. The CDR3 runs to 14 residues. Germline CDR1 and CDR2: SGHRS and YFSETQ. The CDR3 region has the DNA TGCGCCAGCAGCTTGGTACAACCAACAGATACGCAGTATTTT. Translating it yields CASSLVQPTDTQYF.

Only one count was recorded for this clone. The chain links TRBV6-5 to TRBJ2-3; D may be TRBD2 (7 bases). The CDR3 runs 15 residues. Germline assignment: CDR1 MNHEY and CDR2 SVGAGI. The ends were cut back, 6 bases at V and 6 bases at J, with 19 bases in the middle. CDR3 sequence reads: CASSPLRGALDTQYF. CDR3 bases: TGTGCCAGCAGCCCTCTTCGGGGGGCGCTGGATACGCAGTATTTT.